There are many counts of the clone carrying this TCR beta chain. One entry per CDR3 protein results from TCRdb running MiXCR on the 5' RACE reads. The sample consists of hundreds of thousands of distinct CDR3 sequences, 6% to 6.5% of them appearing once. The trim removed 0 bases at V and 3 bases at J, leaving 7 bases unmatched. The CDR3 contains 18 residues. Per the germline V gene, CDR1 is ENHRY and CDR2 is SYGVKD. This specimen belongs to a study of identical twins. The sequence derives from a man aged 18 to 30 in good health. Sequenced input: naive T cells sorted from blood. The chain is built from TRBV10-3 and TRBJ2-2, with 10 bases lining up with TRBD1. In DNA, the CDR3 is TGTGCCATCAGTGAGTCGGTAACCGGGACAGGGGACACCGGGGAGCTGTTTTTT. It specifies CAISESVTGTGDTGELFF.